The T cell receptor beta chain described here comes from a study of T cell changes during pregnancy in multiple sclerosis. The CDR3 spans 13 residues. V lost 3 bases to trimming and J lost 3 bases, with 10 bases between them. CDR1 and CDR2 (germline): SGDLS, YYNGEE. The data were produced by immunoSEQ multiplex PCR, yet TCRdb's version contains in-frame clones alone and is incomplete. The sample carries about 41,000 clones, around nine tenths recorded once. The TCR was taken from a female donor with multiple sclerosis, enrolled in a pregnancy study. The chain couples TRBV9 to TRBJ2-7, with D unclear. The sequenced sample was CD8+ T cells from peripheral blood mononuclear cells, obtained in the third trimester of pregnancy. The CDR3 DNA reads TGTGCCAGCAGCGCCGATCTGAGCTACGAGCAGTACTTC. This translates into CASSADLSYEQYF.